The sequence of this TCR beta chain was determined in a study of blood T cells in healthy people across ages. The CDR3 consists of 16 residues. Germline lookup yields CDR1 SGHKS and CDR2 YYEKEE (reference sequence). Trimming took 4 bases from V and 1 from J, leaving 15 bases between them. Whole-study findings and limits: CMV status of donors was not determined, possibly confounding expanded clonotype changes.

Each donor gave around 9.3 milliliters of peripheral blood. To note about this clonotype: As yet, its antigen is unknown.

Then a second PCR, running roughly 7 to 11 cycles, was carried out with a sample-barcoded 5' primer and a J-beta primer mix. TCRdb redid the calling of the 5' RACE reads with MiXCR, one entry per CDR3 protein. Here the sample spans over 600,000 distinct CDR3 sequences, roughly two fifths being singletons. Sample: blood. This TCR was recovered from a man at least 80 years old in good health. The genes are TRBV5-5 and TRBJ1-3; maybe TRBD1 (6 bases). CDR3 DNA sequence: TGTGCCAGCAGCCCCGGACAGACAAGATCTGGAAACACCATATATTTT. It translates to CASSPGQTRSGNTIYF.